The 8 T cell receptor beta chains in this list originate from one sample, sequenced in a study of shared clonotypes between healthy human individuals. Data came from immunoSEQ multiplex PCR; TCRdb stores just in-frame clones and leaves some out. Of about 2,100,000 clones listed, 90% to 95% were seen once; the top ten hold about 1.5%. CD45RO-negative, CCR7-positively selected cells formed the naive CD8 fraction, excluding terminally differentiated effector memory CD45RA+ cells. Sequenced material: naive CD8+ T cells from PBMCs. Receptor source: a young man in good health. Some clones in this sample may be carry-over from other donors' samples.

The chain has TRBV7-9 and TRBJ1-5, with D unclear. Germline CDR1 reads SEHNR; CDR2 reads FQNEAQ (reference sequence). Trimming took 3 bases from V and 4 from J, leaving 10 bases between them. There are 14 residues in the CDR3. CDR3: CASSFPSGNQPQHF. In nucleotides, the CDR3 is TGTGCCAGCAGCTTCCCGTCGGGGAATCAGCCCCAGCATTTT.

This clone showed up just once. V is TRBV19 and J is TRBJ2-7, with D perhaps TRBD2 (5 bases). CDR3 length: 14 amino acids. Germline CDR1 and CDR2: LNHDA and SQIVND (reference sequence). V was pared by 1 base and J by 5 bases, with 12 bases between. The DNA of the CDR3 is TGTGCCAGTAGTATAGTCGGCCTCGGGGACGAGCAGTACTTC. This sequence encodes CASSIVGLGDEQYF.

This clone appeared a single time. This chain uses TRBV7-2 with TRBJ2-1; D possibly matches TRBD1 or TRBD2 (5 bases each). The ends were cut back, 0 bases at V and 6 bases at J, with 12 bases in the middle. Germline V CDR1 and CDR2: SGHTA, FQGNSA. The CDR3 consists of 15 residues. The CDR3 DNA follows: TGTGCCAGCAGCTTAGCGGGGCTAGCTGTCAATGAGCAGTTCTTC. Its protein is CASSLAGLAVNEQFF.

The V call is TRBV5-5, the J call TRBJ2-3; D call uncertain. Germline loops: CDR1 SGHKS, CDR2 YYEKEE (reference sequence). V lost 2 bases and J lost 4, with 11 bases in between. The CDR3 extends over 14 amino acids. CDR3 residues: CASSLGPRPDTQYF. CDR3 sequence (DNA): TGTGCCAGCAGCTTAGGGCCGAGACCAGATACGCAGTATTTT. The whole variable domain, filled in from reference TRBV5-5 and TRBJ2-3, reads DAGVTQSPTHLIKTRGQQVTLRCSPISGHKSVSWYQQVLGQGPQFIFQYYEKEERGRGNFPDRFSARQFPNYSSELNVNALLLGDSALYLCASSLGPRPDTQYFGPGTRLTVL.

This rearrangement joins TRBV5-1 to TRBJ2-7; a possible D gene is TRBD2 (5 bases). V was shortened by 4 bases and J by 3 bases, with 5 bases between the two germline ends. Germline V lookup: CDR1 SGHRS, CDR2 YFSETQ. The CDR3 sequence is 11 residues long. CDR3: CASSEGYEQYF. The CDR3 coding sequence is TGCGCCAGCAGCGAGGGCTACGAGCAGTACTTC. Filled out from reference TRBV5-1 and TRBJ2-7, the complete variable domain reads KAGVTQTPRYLIKTRGQQVTLSCSPISGHRSVSWYQQTPGQGLQFLFEYFSETQRNKGNFPGRFSGRQFSNSRSEMNVSTLELGDSALYLCASSEGYEQYFGPGTRLTVT.

The CDR3 loop reads CSAGQTPYEQYF. The DNA of the CDR3 is TGCAGCGCGGGACAGACCCCCTACGAGCAGTACTTC. The rearrangement uses TRBV29-1 and TRBJ2-7; 7 positions match TRBD1. CDR1 is SQVTM, CDR2 ANQGSEA, per germline. The CDR3 contains 12 residues. V shed 7 bases and J 2 bases; nucleotides not matched to a gene: 5.

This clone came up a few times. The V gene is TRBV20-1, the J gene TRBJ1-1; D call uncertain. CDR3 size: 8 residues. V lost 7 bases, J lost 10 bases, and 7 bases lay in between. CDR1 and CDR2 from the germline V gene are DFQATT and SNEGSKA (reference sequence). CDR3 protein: CSDTSAFF. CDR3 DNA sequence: TGCAGTGACACGTCAGCTTTCTTT.

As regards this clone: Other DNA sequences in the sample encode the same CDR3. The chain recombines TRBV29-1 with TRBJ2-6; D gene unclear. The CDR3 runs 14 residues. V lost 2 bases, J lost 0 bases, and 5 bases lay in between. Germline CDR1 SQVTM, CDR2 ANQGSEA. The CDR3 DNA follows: TGCAGCGTTGAAACCGGCTCTGGGGCCAACGTCCTGACTTTC. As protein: CSVETGSGANVLTF. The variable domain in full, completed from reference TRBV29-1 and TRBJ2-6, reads SAVISQKPSRDICQRGTSLTIQCQVDSQVTMMFWYRQQPGQSLTLIATANQGSEATYESGFVIDKFPISRPNLTFSTLTVSNMSPEDSSIYLCSVETGSGANVLTFGAGSRLTVL.